This TCR beta chain was captured by sequencing in a study of lymphopenia after photon versus proton radiotherapy. Profiling relied on immunoSEQ multiplex PCR, and the TCRdb table lists in-frame clones only, not all of them. The sample lists over 15,000 clones; about 88% were seen once. To note about this clone: Its antigen is currently unknown.

V was shortened by 3 bases and J by 7 bases, with 7 bases between the two germline ends. The CDR3 loop spans 13 amino acids. Germline values: CDR1 MNHNS, CDR2 SASEGT. The study, taken as a whole, reports: Oligoclonal CD8+ Temra expansion after nadir drove photon patients' diversity drop.

The receptor was isolated from a man in his 70s with pancreatic cancer. The sample here was peripheral blood, taken from a patient treated with proton-based radiotherapy. V and J are TRBV6-1 and TRBJ1-6; a weak D match, TRBD1 (5 bases). The CDR3 loop reads CASSDRENSPLHF. In DNA form, the CDR3 reads TGTGCCAGCAGTGACAGGGAAAATTCACCCCTCCACTTT.